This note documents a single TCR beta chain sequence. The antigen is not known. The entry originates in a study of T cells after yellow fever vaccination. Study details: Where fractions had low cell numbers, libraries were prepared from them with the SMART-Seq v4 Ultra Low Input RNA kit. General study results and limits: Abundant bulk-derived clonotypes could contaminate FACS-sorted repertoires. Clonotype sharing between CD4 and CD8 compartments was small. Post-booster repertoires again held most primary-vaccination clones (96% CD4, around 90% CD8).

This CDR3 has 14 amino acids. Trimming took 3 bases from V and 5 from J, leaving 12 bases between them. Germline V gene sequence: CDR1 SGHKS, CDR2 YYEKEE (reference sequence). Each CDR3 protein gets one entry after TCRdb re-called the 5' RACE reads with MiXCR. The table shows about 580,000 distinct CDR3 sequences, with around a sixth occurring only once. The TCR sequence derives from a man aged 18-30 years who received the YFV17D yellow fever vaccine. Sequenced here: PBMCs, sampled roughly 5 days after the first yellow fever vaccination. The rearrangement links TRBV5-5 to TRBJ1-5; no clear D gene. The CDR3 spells CASSYDTAYQPQHF. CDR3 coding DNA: TGTGCCAGCAGCTATGACACGGCTTATCAGCCCCAGCATTTT.